This entry features one T cell receptor beta chain sequence. This record belongs to a study of blood T cell repertoires in COVID-19. Overall study context: COVID-19 samples from acute and convalescent phases originated in the United States, Italy and Spain. The analysed material was cDNA or gDNA that came from T cells, B-cell-depleted T cells, or PBMCs.

V was shortened by 3 bases and J by 2 bases, with 14 bases between the two germline ends. CDR3 size: 16 residues. Germline-derived CDR1 and CDR2 are KGHSH and LQKENI. As originally analysed: Amplified reference gene primers provided the basis for estimating nucleated cell counts. The repertoire was sequenced with immunoSEQ multiplex PCR; TCRdb's copy has only in-frame clones and lacks some. V, J and clone size derive from that table, while D and trimming were established from the DNA sequence. The sample lists about 270,000 clones, about 82% occurring once. The source material was peripheral blood. The chain is built from TRBV18 and TRBJ1-3, with D tentatively TRBD1 (6 bases). The source of this sequence is a woman between 45 and 60 years old with active or convalescent COVID-19. CDR3 sequence (DNA): TGTGCCAGCTCACCTCTCGAGGGGGTTGCTGGAAACACCATATATTTT. Amino acid sequence: CASSPLEGVAGNTIYF.